The 20 T cell receptor beta chains given below trace back to one sample, sequenced in a study of beta chain features in type 1 diabetes. Expressed TCRB transcripts were sequenced because the entire RNA isolate underwent reverse transcription. Only in-frame clones appear in the TCRdb table, and some are missing; sequencing was by immunoSEQ multiplex PCR. The data contain 680,000 or so clones, around 15% of them seen just once; the ten biggest clones take up under 0.095%. Material for sequencing was naive CD4+ T cells from blood. These receptors were obtained from a man between 18 and 29 years old in good health.

This clone was counted only a few times. The CDR3 nucleotides read TGTGCCAGCACCTCAGGGGGAGGAAAACTGTTTTTT. Its protein product is CASTSGGGKLFF. This chain links TRBV6-5 with TRBJ1-4; 7 bases map to TRBD1. Trimming at V came to 7 bases and at J to 10 bases, leaving 6 bases not matched to a gene. CDR3 length equals 12 residues. Germline V CDR1 and CDR2: MNHEY, SVGAGI.

This clone has only a few counts. The genes are TRBV5-1 and TRBJ2-5, with D unresolved. V gave up 1 base and J gave up 2 bases, with 6 bases separating them. The CDR3 length is 13 residues. Looked up from germline, CDR1 is SGHRS and CDR2 is YFSETQ. As DNA, the CDR3 is TGCGCCAGCAGCTTGAGAGTTCAAGAGACCCAGTACTTC. Translating gives CASSLRVQETQYF.

This clone has only a few counts. V and J are TRBV25-1 and TRBJ1-1, with 9 bases matching TRBD1. CDR3 length: 15 residues. Germline V gene sequence: CDR1 MGHDK, CDR2 SYGVNS. V was pared by 2 bases and J by 3 bases, with 4 bases of the junction left unmatched. The CDR3 spells CASSETRTGDTEAFF. In DNA form, the CDR3 reads TGTGCCAGCAGTGAAACAAGGACAGGGGACACTGAAGCTTTCTTT.

V gene TRBV14 combines with J gene TRBJ2-1; D unresolved. The germline V and J ends were trimmed by 5 bases and 1 base, with 15 bases remaining between them. The CDR3 is 16 residues long. Germline lookup yields CDR1 SGHDN and CDR2 FVKESK. The CDR3 DNA follows: TGTGCCAGCAGCTCAAGAGGTAGGCCGTCCTACAATGAGCAGTTCTTC. Amino acid sequence: CASSSRGRPSYNEQFF.

This sequence joins TRBV11-2 and TRBJ2-7; the D gene is possibly TRBD2 (5 bases). CDR1 is SGHAT and CDR2 is FQNNGV in the germline V gene. Trimming took 1 base from V and 1 from J, leaving 14 bases between them. The CDR3 sequence is 16 residues long. Here the CDR3 reads CASSLVGQTGSYEQYF. The CDR3 coding sequence is TGTGCCAGCAGCTTAGTTGGGCAGACGGGGTCCTACGAGCAGTACTTC.

This rearrangement joins TRBV19 to TRBJ2-3; tentative D call: TRBD2 (5 bases). This CDR3 contains 14 residues. Trimming stripped 3 bases from V and 2 bases from J, with 9 bases between. CDR1 is LNHDA and CDR2 is SQIVND in the germline V gene (reference sequence). The CDR3 DNA reads TGTGCCAGTAGTATCCGGGGATCCACAGATACGCAGTATTTT. It is translated as CASSIRGSTDTQYF.

The gene calls are TRBV15 and TRBJ1-6; no firm D call. V lost 4 bases, J lost 14 bases, and 12 bases lay in between. Germline-derived CDR1 and CDR2 are LNHNV and YYDKDF (reference sequence). The CDR3 is 12 amino acids. Written as DNA, the CDR3 is TGTGCCACCAGCATCCGAGATTCGGCCCTCCACTTT. It yields the protein CATSIRDSALHF.

This rearrangement joins TRBV30 to TRBJ2-5; 10 bases align to TRBD1. TRBJ2-7 explains the end of the DNA better; the J call may be wrong. Germline loops: CDR1 GTSNPN, CDR2 SVGIG (reference sequence). CDR3 length: 14 amino acids. CDR3 nucleotide sequence: TGTGCCTGGATCCCCGGGACAGGGGCCTACGAGCAGTACTTC. Protein product: CAWIPGTGAYEQYF.

The V gene is TRBV5-4, the J gene TRBJ1-5; TRBD1 agrees at 7 bases. The CDR3 is 15 amino acids. Unmatched junction bases numbered 8, after V lost 4 bases and J lost 4 bases. CDR1 and CDR2 from the germline V gene are SGHNT and YYREEE (reference sequence). This CDR3 reads CASSLGGQANQPQHF. CDR3 nucleotides: TGTGCCAGCAGCCTGGGAGGACAGGCTAATCAGCCCCAGCATTTT.

This rearrangement joins TRBV5-5 to TRBJ2-1, with 8 bases identical to TRBD1. The junction had 7 bases not matched to a gene; V was cut back by 1 base and J by 1 base. This CDR3 is built from 17 residues. Germline lookup yields CDR1 SGHKS and CDR2 YYEKEE (reference sequence). CDR3 residues: CASSLTGQDLSYNEQFF. CDR3 DNA sequence: TGTGCCAGCAGCTTGACGGGACAGGATTTATCCTACAATGAGCAGTTCTTC.

This clone occurred a few times. The chain links TRBV5-1 to TRBJ2-2; D may be TRBD1 (5 bases). Germline assignment: CDR1 SGHRS and CDR2 YFSETQ. The ends were cut back, 6 bases at V and 3 bases at J, with 12 bases in the middle. The CDR3 length is 14 residues. CDR3 protein: CASKDKTYTGELFF. CDR3 bases: TGCGCCAGCAAGGACAAGACTTACACCGGGGAGCTGTTTTTT. The variable domain in full, with the rest retrieved from reference TRBV5-1 and TRBJ2-2, is KAGVTQTPRYLIKTRGQQVTLSCSPISGHRSVSWYQQTPGQGLQFLFEYFSETQRNKGNFPGRFSGRQFSNSRSEMNVSTLELGDSALYLCASKDKTYTGELFFGEGSRLTVL.

The rearrangement uses TRBV4-1 and TRBJ2-5, with 13 bases that match TRBD2. Trimming cost V 4 bases and J 4 bases; bases outside gene matches: 3. Germline assignment: CDR1 MGHRA and CDR2 YSYEKL. This CDR3 is built from 15 residues. In DNA, the CDR3 is TGCGCCAGCAGCCTGGGACTAGCGGGGAGAGAGACCCAGTACTTC. The encoded protein is CASSLGLAGRETQYF.

V gene TRBV30 combines with J gene TRBJ1-2, with D maybe TRBD1 (6 bases). The CDR3 is 12 amino acids. Germline V lookup: CDR1 GTSNPN, CDR2 SVGIG (reference sequence). Trimming shortened V by 5 bases and J by 7 bases, and 14 bases separated the two germline ends. CDR3 amino acids: CAWAKQGAGYTF. CDR3 DNA sequence: TGTGCCTGGGCTAAACAGGGAGCTGGCTACACCTTC.

This clone was seen more than once but under ten times. V is TRBV9 and J is TRBJ1-2; 8 bases are a match to TRBD1. Trimming cost V 4 bases and J 7 bases; bases outside gene matches: 12. From germline, CDR1 is SGDLS and CDR2 YYNGEE. The length of the CDR3 is 15 residues. CDR3 loop: CASSPHGGTGSGYTF. The CDR3, as DNA: TGTGCCAGCAGCCCCCATGGGGGGACAGGCTCTGGCTACACCTTC.

In its sample, this clone was seen a few times. The chain uses TRBV5-4 and TRBJ2-3; D gene uncertain. The length of the CDR3 is 13 residues. The germline V gene has CDR1 SGHNT and CDR2 YYREEE (reference sequence). V lost 5 bases, J lost 7 bases, and 14 bases lay in between. The CDR3 DNA reads TGTGCCAGCAGTATTGTCGGACGAAATACGCAGTATTTT. Amino acids: CASSIVGRNTQYF.

This clone was detected a few times. J is TRBJ2-7 and V is TRBV5-6; D possibly corresponds to TRBD1 (6 bases). V dropped 3 bases and J dropped 4 bases, with 11 bases sitting between them. This CDR3 comprises 13 residues. The germline V gene encodes CDR1 SGHDT and CDR2 YYEEEE. Written as DNA, the CDR3 is TGTGCCAGCAGCTCCGGACAGAGGTACGAGCAGTACTTC. This gives the protein CASSSGQRYEQYF.

The CDR3 DNA sequence: TGCGCCAGCAGCTTGCGCCCGCAGGGCACAGATACGCAGTATTTT. Residues: CASSLRPQGTDTQYF. The chain is built from TRBV5-1 and TRBJ2-3; D ambiguous. V lost 1 base to trimming and J lost 1 base, with 10 bases between them. Germline V gives CDR1 SGHRS, CDR2 YFSETQ. CDR3 length: 15 residues.

This chain uses TRBV18 with TRBJ2-5; 7 nucleotides match TRBD1. V gave up 3 bases and J gave up 5 bases; unmatched junction bases: 9. Germline lookup yields CDR1 KGHSH and CDR2 LQKENI. This CDR3 contains 15 residues. For the CDR3, the DNA is TGTGCCAGCTCACCGGCGACAGGGTCCAGGGAGACCCAGTACTTC. This translates into CASSPATGSRETQYF.

This chain connects TRBV28 to TRBJ1-5; D is unresolved. V was trimmed by 3 bases and J by 5 bases, leaving 11 bases between them. The CDR3 has 14 residues. CDR1 and CDR2 (germline): MDHEN, SYDVKM. In DNA, the CDR3 is TGTGCCAGCAGTTTCGGGCAGAGACATCAGCCCCAGCATTTT. This translates into CASSFGQRHQPQHF.

The rearrangement links TRBV19 to TRBJ2-1; D uncertain. The CDR3 sequence is 15 residues long. Germline V CDR1 and CDR2: LNHDA, SQIVND (reference sequence). Trimming stripped 5 bases from V and 4 bases from J, with 15 bases between. The CDR3 spells CASSHPQLLYNEQFF. The CDR3 DNA reads as TGTGCCAGTAGTCACCCACAACTGCTTTACAATGAGCAGTTCTTC.